The present T cell receptor beta chain was sequenced within a study of response to subunit inactivated influenza vaccine. Study outcomes and limitations: Authors suggested each seasonal influenza vaccination recruits few new T cells.

The sample holds many counts of this clonotype. The antigen remains unidentified. Each CDR3 protein is one row after TCRdb ran MiXCR on the RT-PCR reads. The table records a few hundred thousand distinct CDR3 sequences, around 7.9% of them present only once. Germline lookup yields CDR1 MNHEY and CDR2 SVGAGI. V lost 4 bases to trimming and J lost 6 bases; unmatched junction nucleotides: 10. CDR3 length equals 16 residues. The chain joins TRBV6-5 to TRBJ1-1; TRBD1 matches at 11 bases. The TCR was taken from a man aged 50 to 69 who received an inactivated influenza vaccine. This specimen was PBMCs from blood, taken 23 to 25 months after vaccination. This chain's CDR3 is CASSSLGTGGPAEAFF. The CDR3 nucleotides are TGTGCCAGCAGTTCACTAGGGACAGGGGGTCCCGCTGAAGCTTTCTTT.